This T cell receptor beta chain was recovered during a study of shared clonotypes between healthy human individuals (dated by TCRdb to 2018 to 2021). With respect to the entire study: Two women and a few men aged 18 to 49 years were included in the cohort. To estimate repertoire size and how much clonotypes are shared between individuals, the study performed deep sequencing of blood TCR repertoires from a handful of healthy adults. Leukapheresis yielded between about 0.94 and 9.5 billion PBMCs per donor. To increase sequencing depth and limit assay-specific biases, TCR repertoire library preparation and sequencing were carried out by different laboratories using diverse techniques.

TCR CDR3 regions were amplified from genomic DNA by multiplex PCR using the deep immunoSEQ assay. For each cell subset, the extracted genomic DNA was distributed evenly across all wells of several immunoSEQ 96-well plates, and each plate served as one replicate. For unsorted PBMC, approximately 290 ng of genomic DNA, equivalent to around 30,000 T cell genomes, went into each replicate PCR. Genomic DNA from unsorted PBMC was sequenced over ten immunoSEQ deep assay plates. Purified libraries were measured with a Qubit 3.0 fluorometer, size-checked on a Bioanalyzer 2100, and measured again with the KAPA Library Quantification kit. A separate single-read 150-cycle Illumina NextSeq 550 flow cell was used to sequence each immunoSEQ 96-well plate. As for the authors' bioinformatics: Because only junctional sequences without quality scores were contained in the immunoSEQ output, filtering matching that applied to full-length reads could not be performed. Sequences were annotated with PyIR, a Python wrapper for IgBLAST v1.9, and V/J genes and CDR3 were assigned using IMGT germline references. Any read was removed if the V/J assignment was weak (E-value above 1e-6), the CDR3 was missing, or the read contained stop codons, out-of-frame junctions, or ambiguous translated residues. A V3J clonotype was defined by an identical inferred V gene, J gene, and CDR3 amino acid sequence. Percentage overlap between repertoires was calculated by dividing the number of shared unique clonotypes by the size of the smaller repertoire. RTK rarefaction, the Chao1 estimator, and Recon v2.1 estimates of unobserved clonotypes were used to assess repertoire richness. Here the immuneACCESS table is served through TCRdb, limited to in-frame sequences with V and J called. Missing clones are a known gap in these copies; in checked studies unresolved V genes cover under half, and the rest lacks a known reason. V, J and clone size are those of that table, while D and trimming were read from the DNA. This sample gives over 95,000 clones in total; about half of them show up just once. About 15% of the sample lies in the top ten.

From a lookup of the germline V gene, CDR1 and CDR2 are SQVTM and ANQGSEA. V trim: 4 bases; J trim: 4 bases; unmatched bases: 7. Taken from cysteine to phenylalanine, the CDR3 has 15 residues. The CDR3 DNA has 45 bases and is translated from base 1. This clone was seen only a few times. It has no known antigen specificity. No per-base quality is available; no much larger clone lies one base away. The donors were healthy, HIV-negative adults who had no recently reported acute infections or vaccinations. Every donor was a Caucasian adult living in Nashville, Tennessee, USA. For unsorted samples, roughly 90 million PBMCs were counted, and genomic DNA was extracted using the QIAamp DNA Blood Mini kit. After blood collection by leukapheresis, PBMCs were isolated using Ficoll-Histopaque density gradient centrifugation and then cryopreserved in the vapor phase of liquid nitrogen. Results and caveats for the whole study, not just this receptor: Only blood was sampled, and tissue TCR repertoires likely differ from those in blood. Pairwise subsampling indicated that sequencing depth was expected to affect the degree of clonotype sharing among donors. Because the study included only a small number of donors, the genetic and exposure-history diversity represented was limited.

The receptor was isolated from a woman aged 40 to 49 in good health. Some clones in this sample may be carry-over from other donors' samples. This receptor chain uses TRBV29-1 and TRBJ2-7; 13 of the junction bases match TRBD2. Material for sequencing was PBMCs. The nucleotides read TGCAGCGTTGGGGGTGAACTAGCGGGAGGGTACGAGCAGTACTTC. Translation gives CSVGGELAGGYEQYF.